A single sample is the source of the 29 T cell receptor beta chains below, sequenced in a study of blood T cell repertoires in COVID-19 (dated by TCRdb to 2019 to 2021). Library preparation employed the immunoSEQ multiplex PCR assay. The source is immuneACCESS, and TCRdb retained only in-frame sequences with V and J called. Part of the clones is not carried over; for the studies checked, unresolved V genes explain less than half of this, and the remainder is unexplained. This sample is represented by approximately 98,000 clones; 82% of them were singletons. The ten largest clones represent around 18% of the sample. Sequencing was carried out using peripheral blood. The receptors stem from an elderly man with acute or convalescent COVID-19.

The chain carries TRBV5-1 and TRBJ2-1; 10 nucleotides line up with TRBD2. This CDR3 region has 18 residues. CDR1 and CDR2 from the germline V gene are SGHRS and YFSETQ. With 0 bases clipped from V and 5 bases from J, the junction kept 11 bases outside the gene matches. The chain's CDR3 is CASSLDLAGATGDNEQFF. DNA for the CDR3: TGCGCCAGCAGCTTGGACCTAGCGGGAGCCACGGGGGACAATGAGCAGTTCTTC. The complete variable domain, with remaining parts taken from reference TRBV5-1 and TRBJ2-1, reads KAGVTQTPRYLIKTRGQQVTLSCSPISGHRSVSWYQQTPGQGLQFLFEYFSETQRNKGNFPGRFSGRQFSNSRSEMNVSTLELGDSALYLCASSLDLAGATGDNEQFFGPGTRLTVL.

The chain couples TRBV30 to TRBJ2-2; D gene ambiguous. Trimming stripped 3 bases from V and 0 bases from J, with 14 bases between. Germline V gene lookup returns CDR1 GTSNPN and CDR2 SVGIG (reference sequence). CDR3 length: 16 residues. This CDR3 is CAWSPLRNANTGELFF. The CDR3 DNA sequence: TGTGCCTGGAGCCCTTTGCGGAACGCGAACACCGGGGAGCTGTTTTTT.

The chain carries TRBV18 and TRBJ2-3; 10 bases fit TRBD2. Germline CDR1 is KGHSH and CDR2 is LQKENI. The J segment lost 9 bases and the V segment lost 8 bases, leaving 11 bases of the junction unmatched. The CDR3 covers 14 residues. CDR3 DNA sequence: TGTGCCAGCCACCCACCTAGCGGGGGCGGGACGCAGTATTTT. Amino acid sequence: CASHPPSGGGTQYF.

This chain connects TRBV7-2 to TRBJ2-2; D may be TRBD2 (5 bases). Trimming removed 6 bases from V and 3 bases from J, with 8 bases in between. The CDR3 runs to 13 residues. Germline V gene lookup returns CDR1 SGHTA and CDR2 FQGNSA. The CDR3 DNA reads as TGTGCCAGCAGGTCTAGCTACACCGGGGAGCTGTTTTTT. Protein product: CASRSSYTGELFF.

This clone has only one observation. J is TRBJ2-7 and V is TRBV28; D uncertain. The V gene's germline CDR1 is MDHEN and CDR2 SYDVKM. V was shortened by 7 bases and J by 0 bases, with 4 bases between the two germline ends. The CDR3 consists of 11 residues. The CDR3 DNA reads TGTGCCAGCACGAGCTCCTACGAGCAGTACTTC. Protein product: CASTSSYEQYF.

As for this clone: Other nucleotide sequences in the sample specify the same CDR3. The chain couples TRBV12-3 or TRBV12-4 to TRBJ1-1; a weak D match, TRBD1 (6 bases). The V gene lost 5 bases and the J gene lost 2 bases, with 9 bases spanning the gap. The CDR3 is made up of 13 amino acids. The CDR3 DNA is TGTGCCAGCAGTCTACAGGGTAACACTGAAGCTTTCTTT. Its translation: CASSLQGNTEAFF.

This clone was detected once. The chain couples TRBV5-1 to TRBJ1-2; D is unclear. The germline V and J ends were trimmed by 4 bases and 7 bases, with 14 bases remaining between them. Germline values: CDR1 SGHRS, CDR2 YFSETQ. The CDR3 length is 13 residues. CDR3 sequence (DNA): TGCGCCAGCAGCCCGGACGGGGAACGTGGCTACACCTTC. Its translation: CASSPDGERGYTF.

The V call is TRBV10-1, the J call TRBJ1-5, with D tentatively TRBD1 (5 bases). Trimming shortened V by 4 bases and J by 7 bases, and 23 bases separated the two germline ends. This CDR3 has 17 residues. CDR1 is WNHNN, CDR2 SYGVQD, per germline (reference sequence). The CDR3 coding sequence is TGCGCCAGCAGTGCGGGTCATTATGACAGCTCAGGACAGCCCCAGCATTTT. This translates into CASSAGHYDSSGQPQHF.

V gene TRBV28 combines with J gene TRBJ2-3; D is perhaps TRBD2 (6 bases). In germline, CDR1 is MDHEN, CDR2 SYDVKM. The CDR3 has 15 residues. Trimming left V 9 bases short and J 3 bases short, with 19 bases between. The CDR3 reads CASKDSGHETDTQYF. The CDR3 nucleotides are TGTGCCAGTAAAGATAGCGGACATGAGACAGATACGCAGTATTTT.

The genes are TRBV19 and TRBJ1-5, with D possibly matching TRBD1 (6 bases). The germline CDR1 and CDR2 sequences are LNHDA and SQIVND (reference sequence). This CDR3 region has 15 residues. Trimming shortened V by 11 bases and J by 5 bases, and 22 bases separated the two germline ends. CDR3 sequence: CAGGGSPLGDQPQHF. The CDR3 DNA is TGTGCCGGTGGGGGCTCCCCTCTTGGGGATCAGCCCCAGCATTTT.

For the CDR3, the DNA is TGTGCCAGCAGTCATCAAGCGGGGGGAGAGTACTTC. As protein: CASSHQAGGEYF. The rearrangement links TRBV27 to TRBJ2-7, with 9 bases fitting TRBD2. Trimming cost V 5 bases and J 11 bases; bases outside gene matches: 7. Germline-derived CDR1 and CDR2 are MNHEY and SMNVEV (reference sequence). The CDR3 extends over 12 amino acids.

The genes are TRBV5-1 and TRBJ2-1; 13 nucleotides agree with TRBD2. CDR3 length: 16 amino acids. The junction had 7 bases not matched to a gene; V was cut back by 4 bases and J by 6 bases. Germline CDR1 reads SGHRS; CDR2 reads YFSETQ. CDR3 nucleotides: TGCGCCAGCAGCATGAGGACTAGCGGGAGTACCAATGAGCAGTTCTTC. This translates into CASSMRTSGSTNEQFF.

This chain joins TRBV2 and TRBJ2-7; 7 bases map to TRBD2. J was trimmed by 4 bases and V by 6 bases; bases with no gene match: 6. Looked up from germline, CDR1 is SNHLY and CDR2 is FYNNEI. CDR3 size: 13 residues. The CDR3 here is CASRAGVSYEQYF. The CDR3 DNA reads TGTGCCAGCAGGGCGGGGGTATCGTACGAGCAGTACTTC.

The V gene is TRBV10-3, the J gene TRBJ2-1, with 9 bases lining up with TRBD2. The CDR3 has 12 residues. The J segment lost 7 bases and the V segment lost 6 bases, leaving 1 base of the junction unmatched. Germline V gene data show CDR1 as ENHRY and CDR2 as SYGVKD. The CDR3 DNA follows: TGTGCCATCAGGCGGGGGGGGAATGAGCAGTTCTTC. As protein: CAIRRGGNEQFF.

V and J are TRBV6-5 and TRBJ2-2, with 7 bases matching TRBD2. Germline values: CDR1 MNHEY, CDR2 SVGAGI. The length of the CDR3 is 16 residues. Trimming cost V 2 bases and J 0 bases; bases outside gene matches: 3. CDR3 region: CASSYGGDSNTGELFF. The CDR3 nucleotides read TGTGCCAGCAGTTACGGGGGGGATTCGAACACCGGGGAGCTGTTTTTT.

The rearrangement links TRBV28 to TRBJ1-4; D is ambiguous. Germline V CDR1 and CDR2: MDHEN, SYDVKM. This CDR3 is built from 18 residues. The V and J ends lost 3 bases and 0 bases respectively, with 17 bases between them. CDR3 nucleotides: TGTGCCAGCAGTTTTCCCCGGGGAGGCGGTGCAACTAATGAAAAACTGTTTTTT. Translated, it gives CASSFPRGGGATNEKLFF. Full variable domain (outside the CDR3, taken from reference TRBV28 and TRBJ1-4): DVKVTQSSRYLVKRTGEKVFLECVQDMDHENMFWYRQDPGLGLRLIYFSYDVKMKEKGDIPEGYSVSREKKERFSLILESASTNQTSMYLCASSFPRGGGATNEKLFFGSGTQLSVL.

The chain carries TRBV11-3 and TRBJ2-3, with 9 bases matching TRBD1. Germline CDR1 is SGHNT and CDR2 is YENEEA. V lost 4 bases and J lost 4; bases outside the gene matches: 6. CDR3 length equals 15 residues. The CDR3 coding sequence is TGTGCCAGCAGCTACCGGGACAGGGACGCAGATACGCAGTATTTT. This gives the protein CASSYRDRDADTQYF.

This clone has more than one count but fewer than ten. The chain joins TRBV3-1 (or the pseudogene TRBV3-2) to TRBJ2-5; D perhaps matches TRBD2 (6 bases). CDR3 size: 17 residues. Trimming pared 3 bases from V and 4 bases from J, leaving 21 bases between. CDR1 and CDR2 (germline): LGHDT, YNNKEL (reference sequence). DNA of the CDR3: TGTGCCAGCAGCCACCCTCGTAGAGGGGCGGGGAGAGAGACCCAGTACTTC. This encodes CASSHPRRGAGRETQYF.

This clone was counted only a few times. The CDR3 region is CASSPSPGQGDYGYTF. CDR3 nucleotides: TGTGCCAGCAGCCCCAGCCCGGGACAGGGTGACTATGGCTACACCTTC. The genes are TRBV7-6 and TRBJ1-2; 9 bases align to TRBD1. V dropped 5 bases and J dropped 3; count of bases not matched to a gene: 10. Germline values: CDR1 SGHVS, CDR2 FNYEAQ. The length of the CDR3 is 16 residues.

V usage is TRBV28 and J usage is TRBJ1-2, with 8 bases matching TRBD1. The CDR3 spans 14 residues. Germline CDR1 reads MDHEN; CDR2 reads SYDVKM. V dropped 5 bases and J dropped 7; count of bases not matched to a gene: 9. DNA of the CDR3: TGTGCCAGCAGTCTTTACAGGGGGGAGGGTGGCTACACCTTC. Protein product: CASSLYRGEGGYTF.

The rearrangement joins TRBV16 to TRBJ1-1; perhaps TRBD1 as D (5 bases). Trimming cost V 7 bases and J 5 bases, with 17 bases left between them. CDR3 length equals 14 residues. CDR1 KGHSY and CDR2 FQNENV come from the germline V gene. CDR3 residues: CASTLQSQGTEAFF. The CDR3 DNA reads as TGTGCCAGCACCCTCCAATCCCAGGGAACTGAAGCTTTCTTT.

This chain uses TRBV7-9 with TRBJ1-2; TRBD1 matches 7 bases. The CDR3 covers 13 residues. V lost 7 bases to trimming and J lost 2 bases; unmatched junction nucleotides: 4. Germline loops: CDR1 SEHNR, CDR2 FQNEAQ (reference sequence). Here the CDR3 reads CASTMTGNYGYTF. DNA of the CDR3: TGTGCCAGCACCATGACAGGGAACTATGGCTACACCTTC.

The chain has TRBV30 and TRBJ2-5; 7 nucleotides align to TRBD1. The length of the CDR3 is 11 residues. V was clipped by 3 bases and J by 7 bases; unmatched bases: 2. Germline-derived CDR1 and CDR2 are GTSNPN and SVGIG (reference sequence). CDR3 DNA: TGTGCCTGGAGGACAGGGATGACCCAGTACTTC. Translated, it gives CAWRTGMTQYF.

V is TRBV5-1 and J is TRBJ2-6; D is perhaps TRBD1 (5 bases). Germline assignment: CDR1 SGHRS and CDR2 YFSETQ. The CDR3 length is 16 residues. V was cut by 2 bases and J by 0 bases, with 9 bases left in between. The CDR3 here is CASSFGDSSGANVLTF. Written as DNA, the CDR3 is TGCGCCAGCAGCTTTGGTGACAGCTCTGGGGCCAACGTCCTGACTTTC.

This clone was observed a handful of times. The chain uses TRBV7-2 and TRBJ1-5; 9 nucleotides match TRBD1. The CDR3 consists of 14 residues. In germline, CDR1 is SGHTA, CDR2 FQGNSA. Trimming cost V 6 bases and J 8 bases; bases outside gene matches: 8. Here the CDR3 reads CASSVPGQGEPQHF. Here the CDR3 DNA reads TGTGCCAGCAGTGTTCCGGGACAGGGCGAGCCCCAGCATTTT.

The rearrangement uses TRBV3-1 (or the pseudogene TRBV3-2) and TRBJ2-5; 15 positions agree with TRBD2. Germline V gene sequence: CDR1 LGHDT, CDR2 YNNKEL (reference sequence). V lost 0 bases, J lost 5 bases, and 4 bases stayed unmatched. This CDR3 spans 17 amino acids. The CDR3 loop is CASSQETGTSGRETQYF. CDR3 DNA sequence: TGTGCCAGCAGCCAAGAGACAGGGACTAGCGGGAGGGAGACCCAGTACTTC.

J is TRBJ2-3 and V is TRBV9, with 11 nucleotides matching TRBD1. The CDR3 totals 16 residues. In germline, CDR1 is SGDLS, CDR2 YYNGEE. Unmatched junction bases numbered 10, after V lost 4 bases and J lost 6 bases. The CDR3 loop is CASSTPRDRGSDTQYF. CDR3 nucleotide sequence: TGTGCCAGCAGCACCCCCCGGGACAGGGGGTCGGATACGCAGTATTTT.

V is TRBV27 and J is TRBJ2-1; 7 bases match TRBD2. The germline V gene encodes CDR1 MNHEY and CDR2 SMNVEV (reference sequence). This CDR3 has 15 amino acids. The V and J ends lost 5 bases and 3 bases, in that order; junction bases with no gene match: 7. In nucleotides, the CDR3 is TGTGCCAGCAGTCTAGGGACGGGGGGCTACAATGAGCAGTTCTTC. Translating it yields CASSLGTGGYNEQFF.

J is TRBJ2-7 and V is TRBV2; 8 bases match TRBD1. J was trimmed by 3 bases and V by 8 bases; bases with no gene match: 9. This CDR3 comprises 14 residues. Germline CDR1 reads SNHLY; CDR2 reads FYNNEI. The CDR3 sequence is CASRRGQEFYEQYF. The CDR3 DNA reads as TGTGCCAGCCGTAGGGGACAGGAATTCTACGAGCAGTACTTC.